The 22 T cell receptor beta chains below come from one sample, sequenced in a study of PD-L1 blockade in urothelial cancer. Time point here: pretreatment peripheral blood. Generated by immunoSEQ multiplex PCR, the TCRdb table keeps only in-frame clones and is missing some. The sample has 70,000 to 90,000 clones, over 65% seen once. The sample was PBMCs, taken around atezolizumab (anti-PD-L1) treatment. All receptors derive from a man in his fifties or sixties with urothelial cancer.

The CDR3 protein is CASSQDQGTDTQYF. CDR3 coding DNA: TGTGCCAGCAGCCAAGATCAGGGCACAGATACGCAGTATTTT. This sequence joins TRBV4-2 and TRBJ2-3; D unclear. The V gene's germline CDR1 is LGHNA and CDR2 YNFKEQ. Trimming pared 0 bases from V and 1 base from J, leaving 5 bases between. CDR3 size: 14 residues.

The V gene is TRBV4-1, the J gene TRBJ1-1, with D hard to call. Germline CDR1 MGHRA, CDR2 YSYEKL. There are 14 residues in the CDR3. Trimming cost V 1 base and J 5 bases, with 11 bases left between them. The chain's CDR3 is CASSQGPGRTEAFF. CDR3 nucleotides: TGCGCCAGCAGCCAAGGCCCGGGAAGGACTGAAGCTTTCTTT.

This chain connects TRBV6-6 to TRBJ2-5, with TRBD2 matching over 9 bases. The J segment lost 7 bases and the V segment lost 8 bases, leaving 8 bases of the junction unmatched. The germline V gene encodes CDR1 MNHNY and CDR2 SVGAGI (reference sequence). The CDR3 is 13 residues long. As DNA, the CDR3 is TGTGCCAGCCCTAGCGGGGATGGGGGGACCCAGTACTTC. Residues: CASPSGDGGTQYF.

This clone was counted between two and nine times. The chain combines TRBV4-2 with TRBJ1-2, with TRBD1 matching 8 bases. In germline, CDR1 is LGHNA, CDR2 YNFKEQ. V shed 0 bases and J 4 bases; nucleotides not matched to a gene: 1. The CDR3 is 14 residues long. CDR3: CASSQETGVYGYTF. CDR3 nucleotides: TGTGCCAGCAGCCAAGAGACAGGGGTCTATGGCTACACCTTC.

The V call is TRBV13, the J call TRBJ2-2; 7 nucleotides agree with TRBD2. This CDR3 contains 17 residues. Germline loops: CDR1 PRHDT, CDR2 FYEKMQ (reference sequence). The trim removed 3 bases at V and 4 bases at J, leaving 11 bases unmatched. In nucleotides, the CDR3 is TGTGCCAGCAGCTTGACACCGGGACTACGACTCACCGGGGAGCTGTTTTTT. This encodes CASSLTPGLRLTGELFF.

The chain links TRBV4-2 to TRBJ2-5; TRBD2 aligns across 8 bases. The J segment lost 1 base and the V segment lost 5 bases, leaving 6 bases of the junction unmatched. The CDR3 covers 15 residues. Germline V lookup: CDR1 LGHNA, CDR2 YNFKEQ. The CDR3 DNA reads as TGTGCCAGCAGCTTAGAGCGGGAGAGCCAAGAGACCCAGTACTTC. Translation: CASSLERESQETQYF.

The table lists this clone with a count of one. The chain has TRBV19 and TRBJ1-5; D remains ambiguous. Germline CDR1 and CDR2: LNHDA and SQIVND (reference sequence). The CDR3 is 14 residues long. The V and J ends lost 4 bases and 5 bases respectively, with 12 bases between them. In nucleotides, the CDR3 is TGTGCCAGTAGTACCCGGTCTGTCGATCAGCCCCAGCATTTT. It encodes CASSTRSVDQPQHF.

This clone came up a few times. The genes are TRBV6-6 and TRBJ2-5; D may be TRBD1 (6 bases). The CDR3 sequence is 16 residues long. V shed 0 bases and J shed 2 bases, with 13 bases lying between them. The germline CDR1 and CDR2 sequences are MNHNY and SVGAGI (reference sequence). The CDR3 is CASSYSQGRGQETQYF. The CDR3 nucleotides are TGTGCCAGCAGTTACTCACAGGGACGTGGACAAGAGACCCAGTACTTC.

The table lists this clone with a count of one. The rearrangement uses TRBV6-1 and TRBJ1-2, with D possibly being TRBD1 (5 bases). This CDR3 comprises 13 residues. Germline CDR1 and CDR2: MNHNS and SASEGT. The DNA of the CDR3 is TGTGCTCATGGGGGGGTATTAGACTATGGCTACACCTTC. Translating it yields CAHGGVLDYGYTF.

The rearrangement uses TRBV2 and TRBJ2-5; D perhaps matches TRBD2 (6 bases). Trimming left V 10 bases short and J 2 bases short, with 20 bases between. Germline V gene lookup returns CDR1 SNHLY and CDR2 FYNNEI. This CDR3 region has 15 residues. CDR3 in amino acids: CATTQEGRVQETQYF. In nucleotides, the CDR3 is TGTGCCACCACACAGGAGGGCCGGGTTCAAGAGACCCAGTACTTC.

This clone was recorded once. J is TRBJ2-3 and V is TRBV10-3; 8 bases match TRBD2. From germline, CDR1 is ENHRY and CDR2 SYGVKD. The V and J ends lost 6 bases and 2 bases, in that order; junction bases with no gene match: 7. The CDR3 consists of 15 residues. The CDR3: CAISKAGAYTDTQYF. The CDR3 DNA is TGTGCCATCAGCAAAGCGGGAGCCTACACAGATACGCAGTATTTT.

The chain uses TRBV5-1 and TRBJ2-3; D might be TRBD1 (7 bases). The CDR3 runs to 15 residues. The germline gives CDR1 SGHRS, CDR2 YFSETQ. Trimming cost V 0 bases and J 2 bases, with 10 bases left between them. The CDR3 here is CASSLEEGATDTQYF. DNA for the CDR3: TGCGCCAGCAGCTTGGAGGAGGGGGCCACAGATACGCAGTATTTT.

The count of this clone is one. The chain recombines TRBV28 with TRBJ1-5; D call uncertain. CDR3 length: 14 amino acids. The germline V and J ends were trimmed by 3 bases and 7 bases, with 13 bases remaining between them. Per the germline V gene, CDR1 is MDHEN and CDR2 is SYDVKM. The CDR3 region is CASSFGGLGQPQHF. The CDR3 nucleotides read TGTGCCAGCAGTTTCGGCGGACTGGGGCAGCCCCAGCATTTT.

DNA for the CDR3: TGTGCCAGCAGCTTAGGCAGGGACTATGGCTACACCTTC. Translation gives CASSLGRDYGYTF. The chain is built from TRBV7-2 and TRBJ1-2; possible D gene TRBD1, 5 bases. The V and J ends lost 1 base and 3 bases respectively, with 6 bases between them. Germline-derived CDR1 and CDR2 are SGHTA and FQGNSA. The CDR3 covers 13 residues.

CDR3 nucleotides: TGTGCCAGCAGGGGACAGGGGGCAGAGAACACTGAAGCTTTCTTT. Translation: CASRGQGAENTEAFF. The V gene is TRBV2, the J gene TRBJ1-1; 12 bases match TRBD1. J gave up 1 base and V 6 bases, and 3 bases lay outside the gene matches. The CDR3 totals 15 residues. Looked up from germline, CDR1 is SNHLY and CDR2 is FYNNEI.

V usage is TRBV5-1 and J usage is TRBJ2-3; the match to TRBD2 covers 8 bases. V trimming: 4 bases; J trimming: 0 bases; junction bases outside the gene matches: 7. The germline CDR1 and CDR2 sequences are SGHRS and YFSETQ. There are 16 residues in the CDR3. The CDR3 spells CASSPNSGGSTDTQYF. As DNA, the CDR3 is TGCGCCAGCAGCCCGAACAGCGGGGGTAGCACAGATACGCAGTATTTT.

This clone was observed once. This chain links TRBV4-2 with TRBJ2-1; 7 nucleotides align to TRBD2. The CDR3 spans 15 residues. CDR1 is LGHNA and CDR2 is YNFKEQ in the germline V gene. V was pared by 1 base and J by 7 bases, with 7 bases of the junction left unmatched. CDR3: CASSQGRSGDNEQFF. CDR3 coding DNA: TGTGCCAGCAGCCAAGGAAGGAGCGGGGATAATGAGCAGTTCTTC.

The CDR3 DNA sequence: TGCGCCAGCAGCAGGACGACGGGGAGCAATCAGCCCCAGCATTTT. Its protein is CASSRTTGSNQPQHF. The rearrangement uses TRBV5-1 and TRBJ1-5; unclear D gene. CDR3 length: 15 residues. The germline V gene encodes CDR1 SGHRS and CDR2 YFSETQ. V was clipped by 4 bases and J by 1 base, with 12 bases between them.

The rearrangement links TRBV9 to TRBJ2-7, with a weak D call TRBD1 (6 bases). CDR3 length: 13 residues. The V and J ends lost 7 bases and 3 bases respectively, with 14 bases between them. Germline loops: CDR1 SGDLS, CDR2 YYNGEE. The CDR3 protein is CASGRGSYYEQYF. The CDR3 nucleotides read TGTGCCAGCGGAAGGGGGAGCTACTACGAGCAGTACTTC. Combining the CDR3 with reference TRBV9 and TRBJ2-7 gives the whole variable domain DSGVTQTPKHLITATGQRVTLRCSPRSGDLSVYWYQQSLDQGLQFLIQYYNGEERAKGNILERFSAQQFPDLHSELNLSSLELGDSALYFCASGRGSYYEQYFGPGTRLTVT.

This rearrangement joins TRBV30 to TRBJ1-2; D is perhaps TRBD1 (5 bases). V was pared by 2 bases and J by 11 bases, with 15 bases between. CDR1 GTSNPN and CDR2 SVGIG come from the germline V gene (reference sequence). The CDR3 is 12 amino acids. The CDR3 protein is CAWSYQPDRYTF. CDR3 coding DNA: TGTGCCTGGAGTTATCAACCCGACAGATACACCTTC.

J is TRBJ1-4 and V is TRBV6-6; D might be TRBD1 (5 bases). The ends were cut back, 2 bases at V and 8 bases at J, with 12 bases in the middle. The CDR3 spans 14 residues. Germline CDR1 is MNHNY and CDR2 is SVGAGI (reference sequence). The CDR3 loop reads CASSYAIPGEKLFF. For the CDR3, the DNA is TGTGCCAGCAGTTACGCGATCCCAGGGGAAAAACTGTTTTTT.

The J gene is TRBJ2-1, the V gene TRBV6-1, with TRBD2 matching 9 bases. Unmatched junction bases numbered 4, after V lost 3 bases and J lost 4 bases. CDR1 and CDR2 from the germline V gene are MNHNS and SASEGT. The CDR3 totals 15 residues. CDR3 bases: TGTGCCAGCAGTGACGGGACTAGCTGGTACAATGAGCAGTTCTTC. Translated: CASSDGTSWYNEQFF.